This TCR beta chain was retrieved from a study of T cells in Graves' hyperthyroidism and ophthalmopathy. Study at large: Peripheral blood samples were taken at initial diagnosis, prior to any treatment.

Worth noting for this clonotype: What it binds is unknown.

Broader study findings: In blood, most of the thyroid clonotypes expanded above 0.001 were also present.

There were TCR beta CDR3 regions amplified from RNA transcripts. The HTBI primer set served for first-round RT-PCR of the TCR CDR3. TCRdb fed the multiplex PCR reads into MiXCR, producing one record per CDR3 protein. There are about 640,000 distinct CDR3 sequences in the sample; about a fifth occur only once, and 30% to 40% lies in the top ten. Per germline, CDR1 SGHTA and CDR2 FQGNSA. This CDR3 is 15 amino acids long. On the basis of clinical symptoms, serum thyroxine and TRAb, thyroid ultrasound and orbital computed tomography, diagnoses were made. This clonotype was sampled from a man aged 25 to 40 with Graves' ophthalmopathy. This chain links TRBV7-2 with TRBJ1-5; a possible D gene is TRBD1 (6 bases). The sample consisted of blood. The CDR3 DNA reads TGTGGCAGTAGCCAAGGGGGTGGTGGCAATCAGCCCCAGCATTTT. Its protein product is CGSSQGGGGNQPQHF.